This T cell receptor beta chain was obtained from a study of blood T cell repertoires in COVID-19 (dated by TCRdb to 2018 to 2020). Looking at the study overall: The collaborator samples originated in the United States, Italy and Spain and spanned the acute and convalescent phases of COVID-19. The material from the prospective study consisted of cDNA or gDNA derived from T cells, B-cell-depleted T cells, or PBMCs. The dataset comprised deeply sampled blood TCRbeta repertoires from subjects exposed to, actively infected with, or recovered from COVID-19. The repertoires were made available in a free public database intended to serve as a resource for research on the immune response to SARS-CoV-2. The samples were drawn from the first 160 participants of the ongoing ImmuneRACE study and from over a thousand subjects provided by 6 global collaborators. Sample metadata almost always included a de-identified subject ID, COVID-19 status, age in years and sex. Where available, HLA class I and class II types were obtained from metadata supplied by the sample provider rather than from assay-based typing.

Here is what the overall study found, with its caveats: Clinical and demographic metadata were provided uncurated, with the amount varying by source and participant.

In regard to this clone: There is no known antigen for this receptor. No base quality values were provided; no much bigger clone lies one nucleotide off.

The immunoSEQ Assay, a bias-controlled multiplex PCR, was used to amplify TCRbeta CDR3 regions from genomic DNA. The original methods were these. The number of nucleated cells in each sample was estimated from the amplification of reference gene primers within the assay. Sequence reads were collapsed and filtered to measure the absolute abundance of every unique TCRbeta CDR3 rearrangement. For each sample, productive Simpson clonality was calculated as the square root of Simpson's diversity index over productive rearrangements. TCRdb re-hosts the immuneACCESS table, in-frame sequences only. Its copies lack some clones; in the studies checked, an unresolved V gene accounts for under half of them, and the cause for the rest is not known. That table is the source of V, J and clone size, and D and trimming were worked out from the DNA. The sample includes 200,000 to 250,000 clones, with around 86% observed a single time. The top ten clones comprise approximately 2% of the sample.

Participants in the prospective study were aged about 18 to 95 years, lived in about two dozen United States geographic areas, and enrolled through a virtual design. Cohort assignment in the prospective study relied on participant-reported clinical history from a screening survey and a study questionnaire. For ImmuneRACE Cohort 3, a participant was defined as recovered based on two consecutive negative NP/OP PCR tests, clearance by a healthcare professional, or resolution of symptoms. Each participant in the prospective study had whole blood, serum and a nasopharyngeal or oropharyngeal swab collected by mobile phlebotomists. Prospective study participants could optionally give additional blood draws and questionnaires over a roughly 2-month period. Blood samples from the prospective study were shipped frozen or at room temperature prior to DNA extraction. The germline V gene (reference sequence) gives CDR1 as LGHDT and CDR2 as YNNKEL. The junction shows trimming of 3 bases on V and 8 bases on J, plus 19 bases between the germline ends. The CDR3 runs 15 residues from the cysteine to the phenylalanine. CDR3 DNA only is kept here, 45 bases in frame from base 1.

Material: PBMCs or T cells enriched from blood (not recorded which). The sequence was collected from a woman aged 50 to 65 who had recovered from COVID-19. Recombination joined TRBV3-1 (or the pseudogene TRBV3-2) with TRBJ1-2; the D gene remains uncertain. The nucleotides are TGTGCCAGCAGCCATCACCCCGGCCGCGGGAAGGGCTACACCTTC. It encodes CASSHHPGRGKGYTF.